This entry concerns a single T cell receptor (beta chain). Antigen specificity is unknown. The data are from a study of T cell responses to AZD1222 COVID-19 vaccine. Points from the study as a whole: Along spike, vaccine-associated CD4 TCRs were found throughout, with dominance at 160-218 and 743-854.

Generated by immunoSEQ multiplex PCR, the TCRdb table keeps only in-frame clones and is missing some. This table has 110,000 to 150,000 clones, 80% to 90% appearing once. There are 15 residues in the CDR3. V was shortened by 0 bases and J by 9 bases, with 12 bases between the two germline ends. Germline V gene data show CDR1 as SGHAT and CDR2 as FQNNGV. The receptor was derived from an adult in good health. This chain joins TRBV11-2 and TRBJ1-6; tentative D call: TRBD1 (6 bases). The source material was peripheral blood, sampled on day 0 of AZD1222 vaccination. CDR3 loop: CASSLDQGGLSPLHF. DNA of the CDR3: TGTGCCAGCAGCTTAGATCAAGGGGGGCTTTCACCCCTCCACTTT.